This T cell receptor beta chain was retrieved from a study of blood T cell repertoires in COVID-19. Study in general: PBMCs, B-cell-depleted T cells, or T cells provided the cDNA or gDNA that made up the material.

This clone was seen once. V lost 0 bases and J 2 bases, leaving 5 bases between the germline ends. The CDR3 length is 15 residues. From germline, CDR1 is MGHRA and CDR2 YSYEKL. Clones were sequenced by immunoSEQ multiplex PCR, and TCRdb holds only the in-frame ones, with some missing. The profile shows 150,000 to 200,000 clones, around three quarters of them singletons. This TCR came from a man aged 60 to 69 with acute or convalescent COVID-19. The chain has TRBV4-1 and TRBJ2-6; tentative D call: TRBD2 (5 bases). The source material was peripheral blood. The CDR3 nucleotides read TGCGCCAGCAGCCAAGACGGGGCTGGGGCCAACGTCCTGACTTTC. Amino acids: CASSQDGAGANVLTF.